The 8 T cell receptor beta chains presented below share a single source sample, sequenced in a study of cytomegalovirus exposure and HLA in healthy donors. The PCR was carried out with 60 Vbeta primers and 13 Jbeta primers. The repertoire was sequenced with immunoSEQ multiplex PCR; TCRdb's copy has only in-frame clones and lacks some. This sample lists roughly 200,000 clones; its ten largest clones have 1.1%. The sequenced sample was PBMCs. These receptors were collected from a girl aged 2-10 years in good health and CMV-seropositive.

This chain links TRBV27 with TRBJ1-1; D may be TRBD1 (5 bases). The CDR3 runs to 15 residues. CDR1 and CDR2 from the germline V gene are MNHEY and SMNVEV (reference sequence). V was trimmed by 4 bases and J by 2 bases, leaving 14 bases between them. The CDR3 protein is CASSYTGQLNTEAFF. In nucleotides, the CDR3 is TGTGCCAGCAGTTACACTGGACAACTAAACACTGAAGCTTTCTTT.

The chain has TRBV18 and TRBJ2-7; TRBD2 is a possible D gene (6 bases). The CDR3 spans 13 residues. Germline V gene sequence: CDR1 KGHSH, CDR2 LQKENI. The ends were cut back, 0 bases at V and 6 bases at J, with 9 bases in the middle. The CDR3 sequence is CASSPPSGFEQYF. The CDR3 bases are TGTGCCAGCTCACCACCTAGCGGCTTCGAGCAGTACTTC. Combining the CDR3 with reference TRBV18 and TRBJ2-7 gives the whole variable domain NAGVMQNPRHLVRRRGQEARLRCSPMKGHSHVYWYRQLPEEGLKFMVYLQKENIIDESGMPKERFSAEFPKEGPSILRIQQVVRGDSAAYFCASSPPSGFEQYFGPGTRLTVT.

V gene TRBV28 combines with J gene TRBJ2-7; TRBD2 matches 7 bases. The CDR3 sequence is 15 residues long. Unmatched junction bases numbered 8, after V lost 2 bases and J lost 4 bases. Germline assignment: CDR1 MDHEN and CDR2 SYDVKM. This CDR3 is CASSLRGRVIYEQYF. The CDR3 DNA reads as TGTGCCAGCAGTTTACGGGGGAGGGTAATTTACGAGCAGTACTTC.

V usage is TRBV28 and J usage is TRBJ1-2; 10 bases are shared with TRBD1. The CDR3 has 15 residues. Germline V CDR1 and CDR2: MDHEN, SYDVKM. With 3 bases clipped from V and 7 bases from J, the junction kept 8 bases outside the gene matches. The CDR3 reads CASSFRLGQGFGYTF. DNA of the CDR3: TGTGCCAGCAGTTTTAGGTTGGGACAGGGGTTTGGCTACACCTTC.

The chain employs TRBV9 and TRBJ2-3; 15 nucleotides agree with TRBD2. The germline CDR1 and CDR2 sequences are SGDLS and YYNGEE. This CDR3 has 17 residues. Trimming at V came to 3 bases and at J to 6 bases, leaving 8 bases not matched to a gene. CDR3 nucleotides: TGTGCCAGCAGCGGATCCGGACTAGCGGGAGGGACGGATACGCAGTATTTT. It is translated as CASSGSGLAGGTDTQYF.

The genes are TRBV7-8 and TRBJ1-1, with 8 bases aligning to TRBD1. The CDR3 sequence is 15 residues long. V gave up 2 bases and J gave up 5 bases; unmatched junction bases: 7. CDR1 and CDR2 (germline): SGHVS, FQNEAQ. The CDR3 spells CASSLSRTGRTEAFF. Written as DNA, the CDR3 is TGTGCCAGCAGCTTATCACGGACAGGGAGGACTGAAGCTTTCTTT.

The J gene is TRBJ1-1, the V gene TRBV7-9; D is possibly TRBD1 (6 bases). Per germline, CDR1 SEHNR and CDR2 FQNEAQ (reference sequence). Trimming removed 1 base from V and 4 bases from J, with 16 bases in between. This CDR3 is 16 amino acids long. The DNA of the CDR3 is TGTGCCAGCAGCTTAGGCCAGGGGAGTGGGACCACTGAAGCTTTCTTT. This gives the protein CASSLGQGSGTTEAFF.

V gene TRBV7-3 combines with J gene TRBJ1-1, with 7 bases fitting TRBD1. Germline assignment: CDR1 SGHTA and CDR2 FQGTGA. CDR3 length: 15 amino acids. The trim removed 5 bases at V and 5 bases at J, leaving 11 bases unmatched. The CDR3 coding sequence is TGTGCCAGCAGCCCCCTTACAGGGGTAGGGACTGAAGCTTTCTTT. Amino acids: CASSPLTGVGTEAFF.